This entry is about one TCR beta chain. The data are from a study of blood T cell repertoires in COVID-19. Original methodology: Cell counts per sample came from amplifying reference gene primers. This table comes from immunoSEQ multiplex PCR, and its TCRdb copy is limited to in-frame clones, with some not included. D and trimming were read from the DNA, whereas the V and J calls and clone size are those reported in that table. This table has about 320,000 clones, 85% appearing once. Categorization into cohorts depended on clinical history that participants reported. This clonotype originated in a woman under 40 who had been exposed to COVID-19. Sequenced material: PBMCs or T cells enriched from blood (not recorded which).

The CDR3 DNA sequence: TGTGCCAGCAGCGCCGAGGACTCTGGAAACACCATATATTTT. It yields the protein CASSAEDSGNTIYF. The rearrangement joins TRBV9 to TRBJ1-3; D not certain. Germline loops: CDR1 SGDLS, CDR2 YYNGEE. This CDR3 has 14 amino acids. Deletions cut 3 bases from V and 0 bases from J, with 7 bases between.